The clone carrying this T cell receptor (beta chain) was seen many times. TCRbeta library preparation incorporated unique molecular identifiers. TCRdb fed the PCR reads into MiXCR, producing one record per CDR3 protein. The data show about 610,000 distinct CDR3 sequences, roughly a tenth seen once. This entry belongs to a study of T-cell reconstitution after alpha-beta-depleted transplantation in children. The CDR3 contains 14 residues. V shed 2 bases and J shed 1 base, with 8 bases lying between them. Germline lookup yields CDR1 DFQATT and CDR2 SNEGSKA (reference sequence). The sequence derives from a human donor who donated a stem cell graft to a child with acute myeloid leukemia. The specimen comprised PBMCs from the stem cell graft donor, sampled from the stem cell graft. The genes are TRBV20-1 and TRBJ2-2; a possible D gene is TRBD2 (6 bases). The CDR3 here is CSARRLGNTGELFF. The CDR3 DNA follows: TGCAGTGCTAGAAGACTAGGGAACACCGGGGAGCTGTTTTTT.